The 6 T cell receptor beta chains below all came from one sample that was sequenced in a study of cytomegalovirus exposure and HLA in healthy donors. Vbeta (60) and Jbeta (13) primers were used in the PCR. TCRdb's copy holds only in-frame clones and misses some; the assay was immunoSEQ multiplex PCR. The sample holds roughly 98,000 clones, about 70% seen once. The sequenced sample was PBMCs. The receptors stem from a female donor in good health and CMV-seropositive.

The rearrangement links TRBV4-1 to TRBJ2-1; weak D call: TRBD1 (7 bases). CDR3 length equals 13 residues. Germline assignment: CDR1 MGHRA and CDR2 YSYEKL. V dropped 3 bases and J dropped 8 bases, with 11 bases sitting between them. The CDR3 DNA sequence: TGCGCCAGCAGCCACGGAGGGGGCGATGAGCAGTTCTTC. This encodes CASSHGGGDEQFF.

The chain recombines TRBV11-2 with TRBJ2-3; possibly TRBD1 for D (6 bases). Germline-derived CDR1 and CDR2 are SGHAT and FQNNGV. The germline V and J ends were trimmed by 5 bases and 3 bases, with 12 bases remaining between them. CDR3 length: 14 amino acids. CDR3 loop: CASSPQGATDTQYF. In DNA form, the CDR3 reads TGTGCCAGCAGCCCACAGGGCGCGACAGATACGCAGTATTTT.

The gene calls are TRBV7-9 and TRBJ1-2; no firm D call. The CDR3 covers 13 residues. The V gene lost 5 bases and the J gene lost 3 bases, with 10 bases spanning the gap. From germline, CDR1 is SEHNR and CDR2 FQNEAQ (reference sequence). This CDR3 reads CASSPRLHYGYTF. In nucleotides, the CDR3 is TGTGCCAGCAGCCCCCGACTGCACTATGGCTACACCTTC. The full variable domain, completed using reference TRBV7-9 and TRBJ1-2, is DTGVSQNPRHKITKRGQNVTFRCDPISEHNRLYWYRQTLGQGPEFLTYFQNEAQLEKSRLLSDRFSAERPKGSFSTLEIQRTEQGDSAMYLCASSPRLHYGYTFGSGTRLTVV.

This rearrangement joins TRBV7-9 to TRBJ2-2, with 9 bases fitting TRBD2. J was trimmed by 3 bases and V by 4 bases; bases with no gene match: 9. This CDR3 is 17 amino acids long. The germline V gene encodes CDR1 SEHNR and CDR2 FQNEAQ (reference sequence). The CDR3 DNA reads as TGTGCCAGCAGCTCAGCCTCGACTAGCGGATACACCGGGGAGCTGTTTTTT. Amino acids: CASSSASTSGYTGELFF. The full variable domain, in which reference TRBV7-9 and TRBJ2-2 provide the parts outside the CDR3, is DTGVSQNPRHKITKRGQNVTFRCDPISEHNRLYWYRQTLGQGPEFLTYFQNEAQLEKSRLLSDRFSAERPKGSFSTLEIQRTEQGDSAMYLCASSSASTSGYTGELFFGEGSRLTVL.

The V gene is TRBV6-5, the J gene TRBJ2-1; D gene uncertain. The CDR3 covers 13 residues. V lost 6 bases and J lost 5, with 11 bases in between. The germline V gene has CDR1 MNHEY and CDR2 SVGAGI. CDR3 nucleotides: TGTGCCAGCAGCCGCGCCCTAAACAATGAGCAGTTCTTC. Amino acids: CASSRALNNEQFF.

This clone was recorded a few times. The rearrangement joins TRBV5-1 to TRBJ1-6, with 8 bases fitting TRBD1. The junction had 5 bases not matched to a gene; V was cut back by 4 bases and J by 5 bases. This CDR3 is 15 amino acids long. CDR1 and CDR2 from the germline V gene are SGHRS and YFSETQ. The CDR3 sequence: CASSRQGQDNSPLHF. CDR3 sequence (DNA): TGCGCCAGCAGCAGACAGGGACAGGATAATTCACCCCTCCACTTT.